This T cell receptor (beta chain) is drawn from a study of T cell repertoires in cytomegalovirus infection (dated 2019 in TCRdb). With regard to the full study: The HLA type of each donor mattered for the analysis, because public TCR beta signatures pointed to carriage of CMV infection along with the matching HLA type.

V loses 5 bases at its end and J loses 6 bases; junction bases beyond the gene matches: 10. The CDR3, cysteine through phenylalanine, is 14 amino acids long. The read is trimmed to its CDR3 DNA, 42 bases read in frame from base 1. Sequencing instrument: Illumina HiSeq 1500. TCRdb ran its own pipeline on the public reads, namely fastp trimming at Q25 and MiXCR clone calling, and kept in-frame beta chains. For every CDR3 protein sequence, its rows merge into one entry that carries the most common genes and DNA. This sample comprises some 700,000 distinct CDR3 sequences, roughly 36% of them detected only once. The ten largest clones represent about 2.8% of the sample. This clonotype was counted between two and nine times. What this receptor recognizes is not known. Base quality data are lacking; no much larger clone is found one base away. General findings and caveats noted by the study authors: Carriers of CMV infection plus the relevant HLA type were discriminated by the cumulative frequency of public TCR beta family members in the study cohort and in an independent approximately 340-donor cohort. The ex vivo response was dominated by HLA-C-restricted CMV-specific TCR beta clonotypes, and the single most frequent clonotype in two of eight donors was supplied by these HLA-C-restricted clonotypes.

The clonotype comes from a human donor in good health (CMV status not recorded). Some clones in this sample may be carry-over from other donors' samples. In this chain, TRBV12-3 or TRBV12-4 is recombined with TRBJ2-7, and TRBD1 aligns with 7 junction nucleotides. Sequenced: PBMCs. The DNA sequence is TGTGCCAGCAGTCCGCAGGGGGTCGTAAGCGAGCAGTACTTC. It codes for CASSPQGVVSEQYF.